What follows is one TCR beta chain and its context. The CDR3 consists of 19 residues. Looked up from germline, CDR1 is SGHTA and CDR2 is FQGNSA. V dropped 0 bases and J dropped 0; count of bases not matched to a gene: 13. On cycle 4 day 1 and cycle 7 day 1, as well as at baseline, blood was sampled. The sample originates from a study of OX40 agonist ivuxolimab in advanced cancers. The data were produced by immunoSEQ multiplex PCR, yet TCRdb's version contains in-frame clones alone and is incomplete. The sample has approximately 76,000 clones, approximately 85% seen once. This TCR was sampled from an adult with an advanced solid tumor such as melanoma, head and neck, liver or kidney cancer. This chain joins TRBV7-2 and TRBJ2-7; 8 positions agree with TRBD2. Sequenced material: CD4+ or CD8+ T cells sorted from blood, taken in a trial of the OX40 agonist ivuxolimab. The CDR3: CASSLANTGGGRPSYEQYF. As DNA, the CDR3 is TGTGCCAGCAGCTTAGCGAACACCGGGGGGGGAAGGCCCTCCTACGAGCAGTACTTC. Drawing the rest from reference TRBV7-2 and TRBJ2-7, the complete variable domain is GAGVSQSPSNKVTEKGKDVELRCDPISGHTALYWYRQSLGQGLEFLIYFQGNSAPDKSGLPSDRFSAERTGGSVSTLTIQRTQQEDSAVYLCASSLANTGGGRPSYEQYFGPGTRLTVT.